The 14 T cell receptor beta chains below all came from one sample that was sequenced in a study of tumor-infiltrating lymphocytes in primary liver carcinoma. Co-extracting RNA and DNA was done with about 18-33 mg of unsorted bulk tissue as input. The authors made TCR beta cDNA from around 500 ng total RNA with a constant-region primer. It was through three nested multiplex PCR rounds of slightly modified ARM-PCR that TCR beta libraries arose. Investigators reported that the first two PCR rounds, at around 9 cycles each, used TRBV1-TRBV30 forward primers with a C-beta reverse primer. TCRdb recomputed calls from the multiplex PCR reads with MiXCR, one row per CDR3 protein. Of tens of thousands of distinct CDR3 sequences in the sample, over 60% were seen once. The sequencing sample was made of liver tumor tissue from sampling region 4. The sample's subset: tumor region T4, right-lateral pole. Every receptor here comes from a man aged 35 to 55 with primary liver carcinoma and hepatitis B virus infection.

This clonotype was observed many times. This rearrangement joins TRBV12-3 or TRBV12-4 to TRBJ2-7, with 8 positions matching TRBD2. The CDR3 sequence is 14 residues long. V shed 9 bases, J shed 3 bases, and the junction held 10 bases outside the gene matches. The CDR3 spells CASQLRGGDYEQYF. CDR3 in DNA: TGTGCCAGTCAACTTCGGGGGGGGGACTACGAGCAGTACTTC.

Note on this clonotype: Being one base from a much bigger clone, this may be a read error. The rearrangement uses TRBV30 and TRBJ2-3; 9 bases are shared with TRBD2. Germline V lookup: CDR1 GTSNPN, CDR2 SVGIG (reference sequence). This CDR3 has 16 residues. CDR3 coding DNA: TGTGCCTGCAGTGTAGGAGACAGTAGCGGGAGTGGTACGCAGTATTTT. It encodes CACSVGDSSGSGTQYF.

This clonotype was observed at least ten times. The chain couples TRBV4-2 to TRBJ2-2; D gene uncertain. Per the germline V gene, CDR1 is LGHNA and CDR2 is YNFKEQ. V gave up 0 bases and J gave up 3 bases, with 2 bases separating them. This CDR3 has 13 residues. The CDR3 coding sequence is TGTGCCAGCAGCCAAGAGTACACCGGGGAGCTGTTTTTT. Its translation: CASSQEYTGELFF.

Regarding this clonotype: A read error may produce the germline difference seen at one junction end. The rearrangement uses TRBV5-4 and TRBJ2-5, with D tentatively TRBD1 (6 bases). The CDR3 covers 14 residues. Germline values: CDR1 SGHNT, CDR2 YYREEE (reference sequence). CDR3 in amino acids: CTSSSQGLQETQYF. The CDR3 DNA reads TGTACCAGTAGCTCCCAGGGGCTCCAAGAGACCCAGTACTTC.

This clonotype showed up just a few times. The chain employs TRBV19 and TRBJ2-7; 14 bases map to TRBD2. The V segment lost 5 bases and the J segment 4 bases; nucleotides outside the gene matches: 1. The CDR3 has 14 amino acids. From germline, CDR1 is LNHDA and CDR2 SQIVND (reference sequence). In DNA form, the CDR3 reads TGTGCCAGTAGTGGGACTAGCGGGAGTTACGAGCAGTACTTC. Protein: CASSGTSGSYEQYF. The variable domain in full, with the rest retrieved from reference TRBV19 and TRBJ2-7, is DGGITQSPKYLFRKEGQNVTLSCEQNLNHDAMYWYRQDPGQGLRLIYYSQIVNDFQKGDIAEGYSVSREKKESFPLTVTSAQKNPTAFYLCASSGTSGSYEQYFGPGTRLTVT.

This clonotype has only a few counts. CDR3 DNA: TGTGCCAGCAGCCCCGTCGGGGGGGGCGAGTCCAATGAGCAGTTCTTC. Translating it yields CASSPVGGGESNEQFF. The rearrangement uses TRBV7-3 and TRBJ2-1; 8 nucleotides agree with TRBD2. Germline values: CDR1 SGHTA, CDR2 FQGTGA. This CDR3 is 16 amino acids long. V lost 5 bases to trimming and J lost 6 bases; unmatched junction nucleotides: 12.

Comment on this clonotype: The germline gene is not matched at one end of the junction; a read error may be the cause. The CDR3 region has the DNA TGTGCCAGCAGTTACCTCCGCCCCGTACGGGACTTGTACTACGAGCAGTGCTTC. It translates to CASSYLRPVRDLYYEQCF. V is TRBV6-6 and J is TRBJ2-7; D is perhaps TRBD2 (6 bases). The CDR3 covers 18 residues. From germline, CDR1 is MNHNY and CDR2 SVGAGI (reference sequence).

Worth noting for this clonotype: A junction boundary mismatches the germline segment, possibly from a read error. This chain uses TRBV4-1 with TRBJ2-7; 9 nucleotides agree with TRBD1. The CDR3 is 14 amino acids. Germline values: CDR1 MGHRA, CDR2 YSYEKL. The CDR3 spells CASSHDRDRDEQYF. For the CDR3, the DNA is TGCGCCAGCAGCCATGACAGGGACAGGGACGAGCAATACTTC.

As concerns this clonotype: One end of the junction fails to match germline, which may point to a read error. The chain employs TRBV6-2 or TRBV6-3 and TRBJ2-7; D perhaps matches TRBD1 (6 bases). The CDR3 contains 15 residues. Germline loops: CDR1 MNHEY, CDR2 SVGEGT. CDR3 DNA sequence: TGTGCCGACAGCCTCCTTCGACAGGACTCCTACAAGCAGTACTTC. Amino acids: CADSLLRQDSYKQYF.

The rearrangement joins TRBV10-1 to TRBJ1-5; D unclear. CDR3 size: 14 residues. The germline V gene encodes CDR1 WNHNN and CDR2 SYGVQD (reference sequence). Trimming pared 6 bases from V and 0 bases from J, leaving 9 bases between. This CDR3 is CASSPIGSNQPQHF. CDR3 in DNA: TGCGCCAGCAGCCCCATTGGTAGCAATCAGCCCCAGCATTTT.

As for this clonotype: An end of the junction does not agree with germline; a read error may underlie this. The J gene is TRBJ2-1, the V gene TRBV6-1; 9 bases agree with TRBD2. Per germline, CDR1 MNHNS and CDR2 SASEGT. The CDR3 runs 15 residues. The CDR3 coding sequence is TGTGCCGGCAAACTAGGGAGTAGCGGGAGTAATGAGCAGCTCTTC. It codes for CAGKLGSSGSNEQLF.

Comment on this clonotype: At one end, the junction sequence differs from germline, possibly due to a read error. The chain couples TRBV4-1 to TRBJ2-3; TRBD2 aligns across 9 bases. The CDR3 consists of 14 residues. The germline gives CDR1 MGHRA, CDR2 YSYEKL. The CDR3 DNA sequence: TGCGCCATCAGCCCTAGCGGGATGACAGATACGCAATATTTT. Protein: CAISPSGMTDTQYF.

The chain uses TRBV11-2 and TRBJ2-7; TRBD2 agrees at 7 bases. This CDR3 is 14 amino acids long. The J segment lost 5 bases and the V segment lost 7 bases, leaving 11 bases of the junction unmatched. The germline V gene encodes CDR1 SGHAT and CDR2 FQNNGV. The CDR3: CASNSSGNRNEQYF. The CDR3 coding sequence is TGTGCCAGCAACTCGAGCGGGAATAGGAACGAGCAGTACTTC.

The chain uses TRBV7-3 and TRBJ1-2, with 12 bases matching TRBD1. Per germline, CDR1 SGHTA and CDR2 FQGTGA. The CDR3 has 15 amino acids. Germline trimming cut 2 bases from V and 6 bases from J; bases unmatched to any gene: 4. CDR3 in amino acids: CASSLGGTGGNGYTF. In DNA form, the CDR3 reads TGTGCCAGCAGCTTAGGAGGGACAGGGGGCAATGGCTACACCTTC.